Listed below are T cell receptor beta chains from one sample, sequenced in a study of blood T cell repertoires in COVID-19. Using immunoSEQ multiplex PCR, the repertoire was profiled, and TCRdb retains in-frame clones only, with some absent. The sample has 200,000 to 250,000 clones; around 88% are singletons. The sample comprised peripheral blood. The receptors come from a man aged 18 to 29 with active or convalescent COVID-19. The CDR3 runs from the conserved cysteine through the conserved F or W. A D gene is named only where the DNA matches it firmly. Expanded clones are given a class, and other clones once, few, many or no size at all.

J gene: TRBJ1-1; clone size: -; V gene: TRBV18; D gene: TRBD1; CDR3 protein: CASSPSQGASEAFF; CDR3 DNA: TGTGCCAGCTCACCAAGCCAGGGGGCCTCTGAAGCTTTCTTT
J gene: TRBJ2-6; clone size: -; V gene: TRBV4-3; D gene: -; CDR3 protein: CASSRQGSGANVLTF; CDR3 DNA: TGCGCCAGCAGCCGTCAGGGTTCTGGGGCCAACGTCCTGACTTTC
J gene: TRBJ2-3; clone size: -; V gene: TRBV6-1; D gene: TRBD2; CDR3 protein: CASSGVTSGRGADTQYF; CDR3 DNA: TGTGCCAGCAGTGGAGTGACTAGCGGGAGGGGGGCAGATACGCAGTATTTT
J gene: TRBJ2-2; clone size: -; V gene: TRBV7-2; D gene: TRBD2; CDR3 protein: CASSLLLAGVTGELFF; CDR3 DNA: TGTGCCAGCAGCTTACTACTAGCGGGAGTCACCGGGGAGCTGTTTTTT
J gene: TRBJ2-7; clone size: few; V gene: TRBV2; D gene: TRBD1; CDR3 protein: CASSRTGSGSYEQYF; CDR3 DNA: TGTGCCAGCAGTAGGACAGGGTCGGGATCCTACGAGCAGTACTTC
J gene: TRBJ1-4; clone size: -; V gene: TRBV27; D gene: -; CDR3 protein: CASSFWPNEKLFF; CDR3 DNA: TGTGCCAGCAGTTTTTGGCCCAATGAAAAACTGTTTTTT
J gene: TRBJ1-1; clone size: -; V gene: TRBV30; D gene: TRBD1; CDR3 protein: CALAPRGRGTEAFF; CDR3 DNA: TGTGCTCTAGCCCCCAGGGGGCGAGGCACTGAAGCTTTCTTT
J gene: TRBJ2-7; clone size: -; V gene: TRBV7-9; D gene: TRBD2; CDR3 protein: CASSLEGTSGYEQYF; CDR3 DNA: TGTGCCAGCAGCCTAGAGGGGACTAGCGGATACGAGCAGTACTTC
J gene: TRBJ1-1; clone size: once; V gene: TRBV19; D gene: TRBD1; CDR3 protein: CASSIPPGGVNTEAFF; CDR3 DNA: TGTGCCAGTAGTATCCCGCCAGGGGGAGTGAACACTGAAGCTTTCTTT
J gene: TRBJ1-6; clone size: -; V gene: TRBV19; D gene: TRBD1; CDR3 protein: CATTYRTGGKDSPLHF; CDR3 DNA: TGTGCCACTACGTACCGGACAGGGGGAAAGGATTCACCCCTCCACTTT
J gene: TRBJ2-5; clone size: once; V gene: TRBV6-5; D gene: TRBD2; CDR3 protein: CASSQWTSLETQYF; CDR3 DNA: TGTGCCAGCAGTCAATGGACTAGCTTGGAGACCCAGTACTTC
J gene: TRBJ2-3; clone size: -; V gene: TRBV5-4; D gene: -; CDR3 protein: CASSLFKGEDTQYF; CDR3 DNA: TGTGCCAGCAGCTTGTTTAAGGGGGAGGATACGCAGTATTTT
J gene: TRBJ1-2; clone size: -; V gene: TRBV24-1; D gene: -; CDR3 protein: CATSAPGNYGYTF; CDR3 DNA: TGTGCCACCAGTGCGCCGGGGAACTATGGCTACACCTTC
J gene: TRBJ2-7; clone size: -; V gene: TRBV30; D gene: TRBD2; CDR3 protein: CAWSIFGLAESYEQYF; CDR3 DNA: TGTGCCTGGAGCATATTTGGACTAGCGGAATCCTACGAGCAGTACTTC
J gene: TRBJ2-7; clone size: -; V gene: TRBV7-2; D gene: -; CDR3 protein: CASSLAVLYEQYF; CDR3 DNA: TGTGCCAGCAGCTTAGCTGTTCTCTACGAGCAGTACTTC
J gene: TRBJ1-5; clone size: -; V gene: TRBV19; D gene: -; CDR3 protein: CASSIVRVSSNQPQHF; CDR3 DNA: TGTGCCAGTAGTATAGTGAGGGTCTCTAGCAATCAGCCCCAGCATTTT
J gene: TRBJ2-1; clone size: -; V gene: TRBV11-2; D gene: TRBD2; CDR3 protein: CASSLLSGNFYEQFF; CDR3 DNA: TGTGCCAGCAGCTTACTCAGCGGGAATTTCTATGAGCAGTTCTTC
J gene: TRBJ2-7; clone size: -; V gene: TRBV12-3/TRBV12-4; D gene: -; CDR3 protein: CASRGSSYEQYF; CDR3 DNA: TGTGCCAGCCGAGGCAGCTCCTACGAGCAGTACTTC
J gene: TRBJ2-7; clone size: few; V gene: TRBV28; D gene: TRBD1; CDR3 protein: CASSLGTGAYEQYF; CDR3 DNA: TGTGCCAGCAGTTTGGGGACAGGGGCCTACGAGCAGTACTTC